These 29 T cell receptor beta chains came from one sample sequenced in a study of PD-L1 blockade in urothelial cancer. The time point was: pretreatment peripheral blood. Clones were sequenced by immunoSEQ multiplex PCR, and TCRdb holds only the in-frame ones, with some missing. The repertoire holds some 71,000 clones, 85% seen once, with 6.5% to 8% in the top ten. The sequences come from PBMCs, collected around atezolizumab (anti-PD-L1) treatment. These TCRs come from a man aged 35-49 years with urothelial cancer.

The gene calls are TRBV6-1 and TRBJ2-1, with 8 bases lining up with TRBD2. The junction had 3 bases not matched to a gene; V was cut back by 5 bases and J by 0 bases. Germline CDR1 and CDR2: MNHNS and SASEGT. The CDR3 has 15 residues. In nucleotides, the CDR3 is TGTGCCAGCAGTCGCGGGACTAGCTCCTACAATGAGCAGTTCTTC. Protein sequence: CASSRGTSSYNEQFF.

This clone was counted only a few times. The V call is TRBV29-1, the J call TRBJ1-5, with 10 nucleotides matching TRBD1. The CDR3 runs 13 residues. V lost 7 bases, J lost 6 bases, and 6 bases stayed unmatched. Per germline, CDR1 SQVTM and CDR2 ANQGSEA. The CDR3 region has the DNA TGCAGCGCTGGGACAGGGGAACGTCAGCCCCAGCATTTT. Residues: CSAGTGERQPQHF.

The chain links TRBV28 to TRBJ2-7; 9 bases line up with TRBD1. Per germline, CDR1 MDHEN and CDR2 SYDVKM. This CDR3 is 15 amino acids long. With 4 bases clipped from V and 2 bases from J, the junction kept 6 bases outside the gene matches. CDR3 bases: TGTGCCAGCAGTTCCCCCGGGACAGGGACCTACGAGCAGTACTTC. As protein: CASSSPGTGTYEQYF.

V and J are TRBV7-8 and TRBJ1-4; D is unclear. CDR3 length equals 14 residues. Trimming left V 6 bases short and J 5 bases short, with 13 bases between. Germline V gives CDR1 SGHVS, CDR2 FQNEAQ. The CDR3 DNA reads as TGTGCCAGCAGTCCGGGAGAGGAAAATGAAAAACTGTTTTTT. The encoded protein is CASSPGEENEKLFF.

This chain links TRBV29-1 with TRBJ1-1, with D possibly being TRBD1 (5 bases). This CDR3 has 13 amino acids. Per the germline V gene, CDR1 is SQVTM and CDR2 is ANQGSEA. V was trimmed by 7 bases and J by 1 base, leaving 13 bases between them. CDR3 sequence: CSALGGGNTEAFF. The CDR3 bases are TGCAGCGCCCTCGGGGGAGGGAACACTGAAGCTTTCTTT. The entire variable domain, with the rest obtained from reference TRBV29-1 and TRBJ1-1, is as follows: SAVISQKPSRDICQRGTSLTIQCQVDSQVTMMFWYRQQPGQSLTLIATANQGSEATYESGFVIDKFPISRPNLTFSTLTVSNMSPEDSSIYLCSALGGGNTEAFFGQGTRLTVV.

V and J are TRBV6-4 and TRBJ2-3; the D gene is possibly TRBD2 (6 bases). CDR1 is MRHNA, CDR2 SNTAGT, per germline. V dropped 5 bases and J dropped 2 bases, with 8 bases sitting between them. The CDR3 extends over 13 amino acids. The CDR3 sequence: CASSRDFTDTQYF. For the CDR3, the DNA is TGTGCCAGCAGTAGGGACTTCACAGATACGCAGTATTTT.

J is TRBJ2-3 and V is TRBV5-1, with a possible D match to TRBD2 (6 bases). This CDR3 is built from 18 residues. The V gene lost 0 bases and the J gene lost 0 bases, with 17 bases spanning the gap. Germline V gene lookup returns CDR1 SGHRS and CDR2 YFSETQ. In DNA, the CDR3 is TGCGCCAGCAGCTTGGACGGAGGGTTACCTCCTAGCACAGATACGCAGTATTTT. It yields the protein CASSLDGGLPPSTDTQYF.

The chain is built from TRBV5-1 and TRBJ1-2, with 12 bases fitting TRBD1. Trimming at V came to 3 bases and at J to 8 bases, leaving 5 bases not matched to a gene. The CDR3 covers 14 residues. Germline V gene sequence: CDR1 SGHRS, CDR2 YFSETQ. The CDR3 DNA follows: TGCGCCAGCAGCTGGGGACAGGGGGCAGGAGGCTACACCTTC. It translates to CASSWGQGAGGYTF.

This clone has more than one count but fewer than ten. The chain uses TRBV9 and TRBJ2-2, with 11 bases identical to TRBD2. Trimming took 4 bases from V and 8 from J; bases not matched to a gene: 13. The CDR3 runs to 17 residues. Germline lookup yields CDR1 SGDLS and CDR2 YYNGEE. CDR3 DNA: TGTGCCAGCAGCCCCTCATGGCTAGCGGGAGGAGTGGGGGAGCTGTTTTTT. Encoded protein: CASSPSWLAGGVGELFF.

The chain couples TRBV28 to TRBJ2-7; D is possibly TRBD1 (7 bases). CDR1 and CDR2 from the germline V gene are MDHEN and SYDVKM. Trimming took 4 bases from V and 1 from J, leaving 11 bases between them. The CDR3 sequence is 14 residues long. CDR3 coding DNA: TGTGCCAGCAGTTGGGGGGACAGATCCTACGAGCAGTACTTC. Translation: CASSWGDRSYEQYF.

V is TRBV25-1 and J is TRBJ2-5; perhaps TRBD1 as D (5 bases). This CDR3 has 12 amino acids. Per germline, CDR1 MGHDK and CDR2 SYGVNS. V lost 1 base to trimming and J lost 5 bases, with 5 bases between them. CDR3 in DNA: TGTGCCAGCAGTGAATCAGGGGAGACCCAGTACTTC. Its protein is CASSESGETQYF.

V is TRBV10-2 and J is TRBJ2-1; 15 nucleotides match TRBD2. Germline CDR1 reads WSHSY; CDR2 reads SAAADI. Germline trimming cut 8 bases from V and 4 bases from J; bases unmatched to any gene: 6. This CDR3 region has 16 residues. The CDR3 here is CASEGLAGGAYNEQFF. Written as DNA, the CDR3 is TGCGCCAGCGAAGGACTAGCGGGAGGGGCTTACAATGAGCAGTTCTTC.

The chain combines TRBV4-1 with TRBJ2-7; TRBD1 might be the D (6 bases). This CDR3 has 14 residues. Germline lookup yields CDR1 MGHRA and CDR2 YSYEKL. V gave up 0 bases and J gave up 6 bases, with 12 bases separating them. The CDR3 here is CASSQDRDIGEQYF. The CDR3 DNA is TGCGCCAGCAGCCAAGATAGGGACATCGGCGAGCAGTACTTC.

The V call is TRBV9, the J call TRBJ2-3; D possibly corresponds to TRBD2 (6 bases). Trimming left V 10 bases short and J 2 bases short, with 20 bases between. The CDR3 loop spans 15 amino acids. The V gene's germline CDR1 is SGDLS and CDR2 YYNGEE. The CDR3 region is CAPNPAGTYTDTQYF. Here the CDR3 DNA reads TGTGCCCCAAACCCGGCGGGGACCTACACAGATACGCAGTATTTT.

The J gene is TRBJ2-1, the V gene TRBV9; D unclear. The germline V gene has CDR1 SGDLS and CDR2 YYNGEE. Trimming took 0 bases from V and 9 from J, leaving 4 bases between them. The CDR3 is 11 amino acids. CDR3 sequence: CASSVDSEQFF. CDR3 in DNA: TGTGCCAGCAGCGTAGACAGTGAGCAGTTCTTC.

The rearrangement joins TRBV19 to TRBJ1-2, with unresolved D. Trimming cost V 7 bases and J 6 bases, with 21 bases left between them. The CDR3 loop spans 15 amino acids. The germline V gene encodes CDR1 LNHDA and CDR2 SQIVND (reference sequence). CDR3 sequence reads: CASTLGAAPGHGYTF. The DNA of the CDR3 is TGTGCCAGTACCCTCGGAGCGGCCCCCGGGCATGGCTACACCTTC.

The DNA of the CDR3 is TGTGCTATTCTACCGGGACTAGGGCCTTACGAGCAGTACTTC. Its protein is CAILPGLGPYEQYF. The chain links TRBV12-5 to TRBJ2-7; 8 positions agree with TRBD2. Germline V gives CDR1 LGHNT, CDR2 FRNRAP. CDR3 size: 14 residues. V lost 10 bases, J lost 4 bases, and 12 bases stayed unmatched.

The V and J genes are TRBV28 and TRBJ2-7; perhaps TRBD2 as D (6 bases). The V end was cut by 3 bases, the J end by 2 bases, with 20 bases between. This CDR3 spans 17 amino acids. CDR1 and CDR2 (germline): MDHEN, SYDVKM. The CDR3 DNA reads TGTGCCAGCAGTTTCCCGATCGATGGGACTGGGACCTACGAGCAGTACTTC. It yields the protein CASSFPIDGTGTYEQYF.

V is TRBV5-6 and J is TRBJ2-3, with D tentatively TRBD2 (5 bases). CDR1 is SGHDT, CDR2 YYEEEE, per germline. This CDR3 spans 12 amino acids. The V end was cut by 2 bases, the J end by 7 bases, with 8 bases between. The DNA for the CDR3 is TGTGCCAGCAGCTTTGAGGGTTATACGCAGTATTTT. It is translated as CASSFEGYTQYF.

The chain recombines TRBV28 with TRBJ1-1; D call uncertain. The CDR3 extends over 13 amino acids. The germline V gene encodes CDR1 MDHEN and CDR2 SYDVKM. Trimming removed 7 bases at V and 7 bases at J, with 16 bases between. The CDR3 protein is CASTPATVDEAFF. CDR3 in DNA: TGTGCCAGCACCCCGGCGACTGTGGATGAAGCTTTCTTT.

The V gene is TRBV5-1, the J gene TRBJ2-5; no clear D gene. From germline, CDR1 is SGHRS and CDR2 YFSETQ. This CDR3 is built from 15 residues. V lost 5 bases and J lost 4, with 18 bases in between. CDR3 amino acids: CASRVTVSLGETQYF. The CDR3 bases are TGCGCCAGCAGAGTAACAGTTTCCCTTGGAGAGACCCAGTACTTC.

V gene TRBV18 combines with J gene TRBJ2-7; the match to TRBD1 covers 7 bases. The V gene's germline CDR1 is KGHSH and CDR2 LQKENI. The CDR3 covers 15 residues. V dropped 2 bases and J dropped 3; count of bases not matched to a gene: 7. DNA of the CDR3: TGTGCCAGCTCACCAGCTGACAGGGAACACTACGAGCAGTACTTC. Amino acids: CASSPADREHYEQYF. The variable domain in full, completed from reference TRBV18 and TRBJ2-7, reads NAGVMQNPRHLVRRRGQEARLRCSPMKGHSHVYWYRQLPEEGLKFMVYLQKENIIDESGMPKERFSAEFPKEGPSILRIQQVVRGDSAAYFCASSPADREHYEQYFGPGTRLTVT.

As for this clone: Other DNA sequences from this sample encode an identical CDR3 as well. The CDR3 loop is CASSPSGSGANVLTF. The CDR3 DNA reads TGTGCCAGCTCACCCTCAGGCTCTGGGGCCAACGTCCTGACTTTC. The chain links TRBV18 to TRBJ2-6, with D uncertain. Trimming took 3 bases from V and 0 from J, leaving 6 bases between them. This CDR3 has 15 residues. CDR1 KGHSH and CDR2 LQKENI come from the germline V gene.

This clone has only a few counts. The chain employs TRBV28 and TRBJ2-4; D possibly corresponds to TRBD1 (6 bases). CDR1 MDHEN and CDR2 SYDVKM come from the germline V gene. The CDR3 covers 18 residues. The germline V and J ends were trimmed by 3 bases and 8 bases, with 26 bases remaining between them. Here the CDR3 reads CASSLGHLTGSPGDIQYF. Written as DNA, the CDR3 is TGTGCCAGCAGTTTGGGTCACCTAACAGGTTCCCCAGGGGACATTCAGTACTTC.

V usage is TRBV27 and J usage is TRBJ2-2, with TRBD1 matching 8 bases. Germline V lookup: CDR1 MNHEY, CDR2 SMNVEV (reference sequence). CDR3 length: 15 amino acids. J lost 4 bases, V lost 10 bases, and 11 bases had no gene match. The CDR3 protein is CATRSQGAGTGELFF. The CDR3 nucleotides read TGTGCCACACGCTCCCAGGGGGCTGGCACCGGGGAGCTGTTTTTT.

V is TRBV6-5 and J is TRBJ2-1, with unresolved D. Germline V gene data show CDR1 as MNHEY and CDR2 as SVGAGI. This CDR3 is 14 amino acids long. Trimming left V 3 bases short and J 11 bases short, with 17 bases between. The chain's CDR3 is CASSYDQVTLKQFF. In DNA form, the CDR3 reads TGTGCCAGCAGTTATGATCAGGTGACCCTCAAGCAGTTCTTC.

This chain joins TRBV5-5 and TRBJ2-3; no clear D gene. The V end lost 4 bases, the J end lost 4 bases, and 16 bases lay between the germline ends. CDR3 length: 15 amino acids. Germline CDR1 is SGHKS and CDR2 is YYEKEE (reference sequence). The CDR3 DNA reads TGTGCCAGCAGCCGGAGCCTCCTAAGCCCAGATACGCAGTATTTT. Translation: CASSRSLLSPDTQYF.

This clone was observed a single time. The V and J genes are TRBV6-6 and TRBJ2-2; TRBD1 is a possible D gene (6 bases). The CDR3 sequence is 16 residues long. Germline assignment: CDR1 MNHNY and CDR2 SVGAGI (reference sequence). The V and J ends lost 4 bases and 7 bases respectively, with 19 bases between them. CDR3 sequence reads: CASSSLAAGVYGELFF. The CDR3 nucleotides are TGTGCCAGCAGTTCTTTGGCGGCAGGGGTTTACGGGGAGCTGTTTTTT.

This clone occurred a few times. The V and J genes are TRBV9 and TRBJ1-1; 7 bases are shared with TRBD1. Trimming took 3 bases from V and 11 from J; bases not matched to a gene: 7. CDR1 SGDLS and CDR2 YYNGEE come from the germline V gene. The CDR3 sequence is 12 residues long. CDR3: CASSGPQGQAFF. The CDR3 nucleotides read TGTGCCAGCAGCGGTCCACAGGGGCAGGCTTTCTTT.